The clone carrying this T cell receptor (beta chain) occurred many times. The antigen is not known. This specimen belongs to a study of T-cell reconstitution after alpha-beta-depleted transplantation in children. Study findings and constraints: Expanded clones from the graft, numbering several hundred, reportedly supplied alpha-beta T cells about two months after transplant. T-cell counts and diversity were attributed mostly to newly produced T cells one year after transplant.

Unique molecular identifiers were built into the TCRbeta library. TCRdb passed the PCR reads through MiXCR, listing each CDR3 protein once. The table lists 440,000 or so distinct CDR3 sequences, over 40% of them singletons. The material was PBMCs, obtained before TCRalphabeta/CD19-depleted stem cell transplant. This sequence originates from a girl aged 2-15 years with aplastic anemia, due to receive a stem cell transplant.

CDR3 in amino acids: CASSWTGNQPQHF. The DNA of the CDR3 is TGTGCCAGCAGTTGGACAGGGAATCAGCCCCAGCATTTT. The chain has TRBV6-6 and TRBJ1-5; 8 positions agree with TRBD1. Germline values: CDR1 MNHNY, CDR2 SVGAGI (reference sequence). The CDR3 sequence is 13 residues long. The V gene end was trimmed by 4 bases and the J gene end by 4 bases; junction bases not matched to a gene: 0.